This T cell receptor beta chain appears in the sequencing data of a study of T cell repertoires in cytomegalovirus infection. About the research overall: Signatures in public TCR beta sequences pointed to both CMV infection and matching HLA type. Whole-study findings and limits: Totalled public TCR beta family frequency picked out people who carried CMV plus the relevant HLA. Within the response measured ex vivo, HLA-C-restricted CMV-specific TCR beta clonotypes were dominant.

TCRdb re-called the reads with MiXCR, one entry per CDR3 protein. The table shows hundreds of thousands of distinct CDR3 sequences, with around 9.1% occurring only once. The CDR3 consists of 12 residues. Trimming stripped 4 bases from V and 6 bases from J, with 9 bases between. Germline V lookup: CDR1 MGHDK, CDR2 SYGVNS. This clonotype was recorded many times. Its matching antigen is unknown. The chain joins TRBV25-1 to TRBJ1-1; D remains ambiguous. Material: PBMCs. The clonotype was recovered from a human donor in good health (CMV status not recorded). Some clones in this sample may be carry-over from other donors' samples. CDR3 in amino acids: CASSGLISEAFF. CDR3 DNA: TGTGCCAGCAGTGGCCTAATTTCTGAAGCTTTCTTT.